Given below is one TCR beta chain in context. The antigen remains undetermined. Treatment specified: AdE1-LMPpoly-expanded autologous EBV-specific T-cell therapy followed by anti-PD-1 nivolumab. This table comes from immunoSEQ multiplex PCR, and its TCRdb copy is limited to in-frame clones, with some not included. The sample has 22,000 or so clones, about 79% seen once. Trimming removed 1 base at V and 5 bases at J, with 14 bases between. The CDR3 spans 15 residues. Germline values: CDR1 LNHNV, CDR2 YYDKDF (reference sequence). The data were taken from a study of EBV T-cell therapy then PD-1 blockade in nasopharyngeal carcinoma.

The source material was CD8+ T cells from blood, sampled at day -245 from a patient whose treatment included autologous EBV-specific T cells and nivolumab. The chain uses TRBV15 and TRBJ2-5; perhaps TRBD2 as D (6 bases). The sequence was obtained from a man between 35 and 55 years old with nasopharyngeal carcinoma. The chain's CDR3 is CATSRVGGEVETQYF. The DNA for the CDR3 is TGTGCCACCAGCAGAGTTGGAGGGGAAGTGGAGACCCAGTACTTC.